Below are 12 T cell receptor beta chains sequenced from a single sample in a study of cytomegalovirus exposure and HLA in healthy donors. The PCR contained 60 Vbeta and 13 Jbeta primers. Only in-frame clones appear in the TCRdb table, and some are missing; sequencing was by immunoSEQ multiplex PCR. The data hold 150,000 to 180,000 clones, with more than 70% observed a single time. The sequencing sample was made of PBMCs. The source of these receptors is a woman aged 35 to 49 in good health and CMV-seropositive.

V gene TRBV27 combines with J gene TRBJ1-1; D gene unclear. Trimming pared 4 bases from V and 0 bases from J, leaving 9 bases between. Germline V lookup: CDR1 MNHEY, CDR2 SMNVEV (reference sequence). This CDR3 has 14 amino acids. In nucleotides, the CDR3 is TGTGCCAGCAGTTCTCTTAAAATGAACACTGAAGCTTTCTTT. It is translated as CASSSLKMNTEAFF.

This chain links TRBV28 with TRBJ1-5; a possible D gene is TRBD1 (5 bases). The V gene lost 6 bases and the J gene lost 6 bases, with 9 bases spanning the gap. CDR3 length: 12 residues. CDR1 and CDR2 (germline): MDHEN, SYDVKM. This CDR3 reads CASRVRVQPQHF. The CDR3, as DNA: TGTGCCAGCAGGGTCAGGGTTCAGCCCCAGCATTTT.

The sample holds one count of this clone. The chain links TRBV29-1 to TRBJ2-7; 10 positions agree with TRBD2. Germline V gene data show CDR1 as SQVTM and CDR2 as ANQGSEA. CDR3 length: 14 residues. After removal of 1 base from V and 7 bases from J, the junction contained 7 bases not matched to a gene. CDR3 in amino acids: CSVEGLAGVWEQYF. The DNA for the CDR3 is TGCAGCGTTGAAGGGCTAGCGGGAGTGTGGGAGCAGTACTTC.

CDR3 DNA: TGTGCCTGGAGTGGCCACGGGACAGGGGGCCTATCCTCTGGAAACACCATATATTTT. It encodes CAWSGHGTGGLSSGNTIYF. The chain uses TRBV30 and TRBJ1-3; 12 positions match TRBD1. This CDR3 region has 19 residues. Germline CDR1 is GTSNPN and CDR2 is SVGIG (reference sequence). V lost 1 base to trimming and J lost 0 bases; unmatched junction nucleotides: 10.

The gene calls are TRBV30 and TRBJ1-1; D might be TRBD1 (6 bases). The V gene lost 0 bases and the J gene lost 0 bases, with 14 bases spanning the gap. The CDR3 has 16 residues. CDR1 GTSNPN and CDR2 SVGIG come from the germline V gene (reference sequence). CDR3 sequence reads: CAWSVGRRQVNTEAFF. The CDR3 region has the DNA TGTGCCTGGAGTGTAGGCCGGAGACAGGTGAACACTGAAGCTTTCTTT. The variable domain in full, with the rest retrieved from reference TRBV30 and TRBJ1-1, is SQTIHQWPATLVQPVGSPLSLECTVEGTSNPNLYWYRQAAGRGLQLLFYSVGIGQISSEVPQNLSASRPQDRQFILSSKKLLLSDSGFYLCAWSVGRRQVNTEAFFGQGTRLTVV.

The genes are TRBV4-2 and TRBJ1-3; the D gene is possibly TRBD1 (6 bases). V was pared by 1 base and J by 1 base, with 11 bases between. The CDR3 spans 16 residues. CDR1 is LGHNA and CDR2 is YNFKEQ in the germline V gene. The CDR3 loop is CASSQGQATSGNTIYF. DNA for the CDR3: TGTGCCAGCAGCCAAGGACAGGCCACATCTGGAAACACCATATATTTT.

This clone was counted a few times. The chain employs TRBV27 and TRBJ1-5; no clear D gene. The V and J ends lost 6 bases and 2 bases respectively, with 17 bases between them. CDR3 length: 16 amino acids. CDR1 is MNHEY and CDR2 is SMNVEV in the germline V gene (reference sequence). CDR3 sequence (DNA): TGTGCCAGCAGACGTGTCGGGTCCGTGGGCAATCAGCCCCAGCATTTT. Translation gives CASRRVGSVGNQPQHF.

The chain links TRBV28 to TRBJ2-3, with 10 nucleotides matching TRBD1. With 5 bases clipped from V and 3 bases from J, the junction kept 5 bases outside the gene matches. The germline gives CDR1 MDHEN, CDR2 SYDVKM. CDR3 length equals 15 residues. The CDR3 reads CASSPDRGLTDTQYF. DNA of the CDR3: TGTGCCAGCAGTCCGGACAGGGGGTTGACAGATACGCAGTATTTT.

The genes are TRBV29-1 and TRBJ2-3; 8 bases line up with TRBD2. V lost 4 bases to trimming and J lost 1 base; unmatched junction nucleotides: 10. The germline V gene has CDR1 SQVTM and CDR2 ANQGSEA. The CDR3 extends over 16 amino acids. CDR3 sequence: CSVVGGSGRGTDTQYF. The CDR3 region has the DNA TGCAGCGTTGTGGGGGGAAGCGGGAGAGGCACAGATACGCAGTATTTT.

The chain employs TRBV27 and TRBJ2-6; D is unclear. This CDR3 contains 17 residues. Trimming took 2 bases from V and 3 from J, leaving 14 bases between them. CDR1 and CDR2 from the germline V gene are MNHEY and SMNVEV (reference sequence). CDR3 in DNA: TGTGCCAGCAGTTTACAGGTTTCCCGGCATGGGGCCAACGTCCTGACTTTC. Its translation: CASSLQVSRHGANVLTF.

This clone came up once. The chain carries TRBV5-1 and TRBJ2-7; 8 bases map to TRBD2. The germline V gene encodes CDR1 SGHRS and CDR2 YFSETQ. The CDR3 is made up of 13 amino acids. Trimming cost V 3 bases and J 7 bases; bases outside gene matches: 6. The CDR3 sequence is CASSSTSEGEQYF. The CDR3 bases are TGCGCCAGCAGCTCGACTAGCGAAGGGGAGCAGTACTTC.

The chain's CDR3 is CASSSPGTAYNEQFF. In nucleotides, the CDR3 is TGTGCCAGCAGCTCGCCCGGGACAGCCTACAATGAGCAGTTCTTC. This chain uses TRBV7-3 with TRBJ2-1, with 7 bases fitting TRBD1. Germline V gives CDR1 SGHTA, CDR2 FQGTGA. The CDR3 is 15 amino acids. V was pared by 4 bases and J by 2 bases, with 5 bases of the junction left unmatched.